This section outlines one T cell receptor beta chain sequence together with its context. This entry is derived from a study of blood T cell repertoires in COVID-19. Study background: Samples came from the United States, Italy and Spain, spanning acute and convalescent COVID-19. PBMCs, B-cell-depleted T cells, or T cells provided the cDNA or gDNA that made up the material.

In the authors' workflow: How many nucleated cells were present was estimated from reference gene primer amplification. Method: immunoSEQ multiplex PCR; TCRdb's copy keeps in-frame clones and lacks some. That table gives V, J and clone size, and the DNA gave D and trimming. The table includes roughly 250,000 clones, around 86% detected once. This receptor was obtained from a man aged 40-49 years who had recovered from COVID-19. Sequencing used peripheral blood.

The CDR3 sequence is CASRGQGPYEQYF. The CDR3 bases are TGTGCCAGCAGGGGACAGGGGCCCTACGAGCAGTACTTC. The V call is TRBV5-4, the J call TRBJ2-7; 10 nucleotides agree with TRBD1. Per the germline V gene, CDR1 is SGHNT and CDR2 is YYREEE (reference sequence). CDR3 length: 13 amino acids. The ends lost 5 bases at V and 2 bases at J; junction bases unmatched: 1.